Below, 24 T cell receptor beta chains from the same sample are listed, as sequenced in a study of cytomegalovirus exposure and HLA in healthy donors. The primer mix had 60 Vbeta and 13 Jbeta primers. This table comes from immunoSEQ multiplex PCR, and its TCRdb copy is limited to in-frame clones, with some not included. The data show over 75,000 clones, roughly 9.4% seen once. Source material: PBMCs. Source of these receptors: a man between 45 and 60 years old in good health and CMV-seropositive.

V is TRBV6-5 and J is TRBJ1-1; 7 bases are shared with TRBD1. Germline lookup yields CDR1 MNHEY and CDR2 SVGAGI. The V gene end was trimmed by 6 bases and the J gene end by 5 bases; junction bases not matched to a gene: 9. This CDR3 spans 14 amino acids. CDR3 coding DNA: TGTGCCAGCAGGCACGACAGGGCGGAAACTGAAGCTTTCTTT. Its translation: CASRHDRAETEAFF.

This clone was recorded at least ten times. The V and J genes are TRBV19 and TRBJ1-1; 9 bases are shared with TRBD1. The V segment lost 4 bases and the J segment 6 bases; nucleotides outside the gene matches: 6. The CDR3 has 14 amino acids. CDR1 is LNHDA, CDR2 SQIVND, per germline (reference sequence). CDR3 sequence: CASSRGTGSPEAFF. The CDR3 region has the DNA TGTGCCAGTAGTAGAGGGACAGGGTCCCCTGAAGCTTTCTTT.

A few counts support this clone. This rearrangement joins TRBV6-1 to TRBJ2-3, with D unclear. V was clipped by 4 bases and J by 3 bases, with 8 bases between them. The CDR3 length is 13 residues. Germline V gives CDR1 MNHNS, CDR2 SASEGT. The CDR3 spells CASSGSQTDTQYF. Written as DNA, the CDR3 is TGTGCCAGCAGTGGTAGCCAAACAGATACGCAGTATTTT.

At least ten counts were recorded for this clone. The CDR3 DNA is TGCGCCAGCAGCCAAGAGGAGCGGGTCAATGAGCAGTTCTTC. Translated, it gives CASSQEERVNEQFF. This rearrangement joins TRBV4-1 to TRBJ2-1, with a possible D match to TRBD2 (6 bases). CDR3 length: 14 residues. CDR1 is MGHRA and CDR2 is YSYEKL in the germline V gene. Trimming left V 0 bases short and J 6 bases short, with 9 bases between.

The genes are TRBV7-2 and TRBJ2-5; 10 bases map to TRBD1. After removal of 5 bases from V and 2 bases from J, the junction contained 11 bases not matched to a gene. This CDR3 has 17 residues. Germline CDR1 and CDR2: SGHTA and FQGNSA. CDR3 nucleotide sequence: TGTGCCAGCAGCAAGCTTCCGGGACAGGGGATACAAGAGACCCAGTACTTC. It yields the protein CASSKLPGQGIQETQYF.

This clone was found a few times. The chain joins TRBV20-1 to TRBJ1-1; D gene ambiguous. The V end lost 3 bases, the J end lost 3 bases, and 5 bases lay between the germline ends. The CDR3 sequence is 11 residues long. From germline, CDR1 is DFQATT and CDR2 SNEGSKA (reference sequence). The CDR3 nucleotides read TGCAGTGCTAGTCAGGACACTGAAGCTTTCTTT. Amino acids: CSASQDTEAFF.

J is TRBJ2-5 and V is TRBV7-9, with TRBD2 identical over 13 bases. Trimming removed 4 bases from V and 5 bases from J; junction bases left unmatched: 4. The CDR3 is made up of 15 amino acids. Per germline, CDR1 SEHNR and CDR2 FQNEAQ (reference sequence). In DNA, the CDR3 is TGTGCCAGCAGCTCGAGGACTAGCGGGAGCGAGACCCAGTACTTC. Amino acids: CASSSRTSGSETQYF.

J is TRBJ2-3 and V is TRBV5-6; TRBD2 matches at 11 bases. In germline, CDR1 is SGHDT, CDR2 YYEEEE. Unmatched junction bases numbered 6, after V lost 1 base and J lost 2 bases. This CDR3 spans 17 amino acids. Here the CDR3 DNA reads TGTGCCAGCAGCTTGCTAGCGGGAGGACCCTACACAGATACGCAGTATTTT. This translates into CASSLLAGGPYTDTQYF. Filled out from reference TRBV5-6 and TRBJ2-3, the complete variable domain reads DAGVTQSPTHLIKTRGQQVTLRCSPKSGHDTVSWYQQALGQGPQFIFQYYEEEERQRGNFPDRFSGHQFPNYSSELNVNALLLGDSALYLCASSLLAGGPYTDTQYFGPGTRLTVL.

The V and J genes are TRBV5-5 and TRBJ1-4; D gene ambiguous. Per germline, CDR1 SGHKS and CDR2 YYEKEE (reference sequence). The V gene lost 0 bases and the J gene lost 5 bases, with 14 bases spanning the gap. This CDR3 comprises 16 residues. The CDR3 is CASSLASGVANEKLFF. CDR3 nucleotides: TGTGCCAGCAGCTTGGCTTCCGGGGTTGCGAATGAAAAACTGTTTTTT.

The rearrangement uses TRBV11-2 and TRBJ2-7; 8 bases are shared with TRBD1. Germline V gives CDR1 SGHAT, CDR2 FQNNGV. With 6 bases clipped from V and 6 bases from J, the junction kept 13 bases outside the gene matches. CDR3 length: 15 amino acids. CDR3 protein: CASSPAGQGKGEQYF. DNA of the CDR3: TGTGCCAGCAGTCCCGCCGGACAGGGTAAGGGCGAGCAGTACTTC. Combining the CDR3 with reference TRBV11-2 and TRBJ2-7 gives the whole variable domain EAGVAQSPRYKIIEKRQSVAFWCNPISGHATLYWYQQILGQGPKLLIQFQNNGVVDDSQLPKDRFSAERLKGVDSTLKIQPAKLEDSAVYLCASSPAGQGKGEQYFGPGTRLTVT.

This clone was seen more than once but under ten times. The chain couples TRBV18 to TRBJ1-1; 7 nucleotides line up with TRBD1. Unmatched junction bases numbered 6, after V lost 4 bases and J lost 1 base. The CDR3 contains 15 residues. CDR1 and CDR2 from the germline V gene are KGHSH and LQKENI. The CDR3 loop reads CASSLRDSRNTEAFF. In DNA, the CDR3 is TGTGCCAGCTCACTCCGGGACAGCAGGAACACTGAAGCTTTCTTT.

There are a few counts of this clone. The chain carries TRBV28 and TRBJ2-5, with a possible D match to TRBD1 (7 bases). The CDR3 has 12 residues. The germline V gene has CDR1 MDHEN and CDR2 SYDVKM. Trimming took 10 bases from V and 6 from J, leaving 15 bases between them. The CDR3, as DNA: TGTGCCACGACTAGGGGGCCTAAGACCCAGTACTTC. Translated, it gives CATTRGPKTQYF.

This clone was counted ten times or more. The chain carries TRBV19 and TRBJ1-5; no firm D call. The V end was cut by 10 bases, the J end by 6 bases, with 22 bases between. Per germline, CDR1 LNHDA and CDR2 SQIVND (reference sequence). This CDR3 is built from 15 residues. CDR3 DNA: TGTGCCACCAATAAAGAGGGCAGGCGAGGTCAGCCCCAGCATTTT. It specifies CATNKEGRRGQPQHF.

The chain has TRBV5-4 and TRBJ1-1; TRBD1 might be the D (6 bases). Germline values: CDR1 SGHNT, CDR2 YYREEE (reference sequence). V was clipped by 2 bases and J by 3 bases, with 14 bases between them. The CDR3 runs 15 residues. CDR3 DNA sequence: TGTGCCAGCAGCTTAGGGGGGGTGGGTTACACTGAAGCTTTCTTT. Translated: CASSLGGVGYTEAFF.

This clone was detected a few times. V usage is TRBV9 and J usage is TRBJ2-1; 7 bases map to TRBD1. With 0 bases clipped from V and 2 bases from J, the junction kept 2 bases outside the gene matches. The germline CDR1 and CDR2 sequences are SGDLS and YYNGEE. The CDR3 spans 15 residues. CDR3 protein: CASSVGQGAYNEQFF. Written as DNA, the CDR3 is TGTGCCAGCAGCGTAGGGCAGGGGGCCTACAATGAGCAGTTCTTC.

This chain connects TRBV27 to TRBJ2-5; 10 nucleotides line up with TRBD1. V gave up 3 bases and J gave up 5 bases; unmatched junction bases: 6. The CDR3 has 15 residues. Per germline, CDR1 MNHEY and CDR2 SMNVEV (reference sequence). CDR3 DNA: TGTGCCAGCAGTTTTAGACAGGGGGCTAGGGAGACCCAGTACTTC. Encoded protein: CASSFRQGARETQYF.

The chain employs TRBV7-9 and TRBJ1-5; D is possibly TRBD1 (6 bases). The CDR3 covers 14 residues. The V and J ends lost 5 bases and 4 bases respectively, with 12 bases between them. Germline V gene lookup returns CDR1 SEHNR and CDR2 FQNEAQ (reference sequence). DNA of the CDR3: TGTGCCAGCAGCCGGGACATCTTAAATCAGCCCCAGCATTTT. Its protein is CASSRDILNQPQHF.

The sample holds a few counts of this clone. V is TRBV30 and J is TRBJ2-1, with a tentative D call TRBD2 (7 bases). CDR1 and CDR2 (germline): GTSNPN, SVGIG (reference sequence). The CDR3 totals 18 residues. Between the trimmed V and J ends, which lost 7 bases and 0 bases, there was a span of 25 bases. In DNA form, the CDR3 reads TGTGCCTCGGGGGCGGGAGAAAATTTCGGAAGCTCCTACAATGAGCAGTTCTTC. Translation: CASGAGENFGSSYNEQFF. Full variable domain (remainder filled in from reference TRBV30 and TRBJ2-1): SQTIHQWPATLVQPVGSPLSLECTVEGTSNPNLYWYRQAAGRGLQLLFYSVGIGQISSEVPQNLSASRPQDRQFILSSKKLLLSDSGFYLCASGAGENFGSSYNEQFFGPGTRLTVL.

Notes on this clone: A read error may account for a junction end that differs from germline. Distinct nucleotide sequences in the sample also encode this CDR3. The rearrangement links TRBV2 to TRBJ1-5, with a possible D match to TRBD1 (6 bases). Germline V gives CDR1 SNHLY, CDR2 FYNNEI. This CDR3 spans 15 amino acids. The DNA for the CDR3 is TGTGCCAGCAGCCCGACAGGAAATAGCAATCAACCCCAGCATTTT. Residues: CASSPTGNSNQPQHF.

J is TRBJ2-1 and V is TRBV7-6; TRBD1 matches 7 bases. V gave up 3 bases and J gave up 6 bases; unmatched junction bases: 8. The CDR3 covers 15 residues. In germline, CDR1 is SGHVS, CDR2 FNYEAQ. The CDR3, as DNA: TGTGCCAGCAGCTTTAGACAGGGTGTGCTCAATGAGCAGTTCTTC. Translating it yields CASSFRQGVLNEQFF.

V is TRBV6-6 and J is TRBJ1-1; 7 positions agree with TRBD1. The V gene end was trimmed by 4 bases and the J gene end by 4 bases; junction bases not matched to a gene: 3. There are 13 residues in the CDR3. In germline, CDR1 is MNHNY, CDR2 SVGAGI (reference sequence). CDR3 protein: CASSSHRGTEAFF. The CDR3, as DNA: TGTGCCAGCAGTTCGCACAGGGGCACTGAAGCTTTCTTT.

This clone was seen a handful of times. V is TRBV4-1 and J is TRBJ2-7, with 12 bases identical to TRBD2. CDR3 length: 15 amino acids. The V gene end was trimmed by 4 bases and the J gene end by 6 bases; junction bases not matched to a gene: 7. Germline assignment: CDR1 MGHRA and CDR2 YSYEKL. CDR3 sequence reads: CASSLLLAGGVEQYF. DNA of the CDR3: TGCGCCAGCAGCCTCCTACTAGCGGGAGGAGTCGAGCAGTACTTC.

CDR3 in amino acids: CASSVTRQETQYF. CDR3 coding DNA: TGTGCCAGCAGTGTAACTAGACAAGAGACCCAGTACTTC. The rearrangement links TRBV2 to TRBJ2-5; D is possibly TRBD2 (5 bases). Trimming pared 4 bases from V and 2 bases from J, leaving 8 bases between. This CDR3 spans 13 amino acids. Germline CDR1 and CDR2: SNHLY and FYNNEI.

The sample holds a few counts of this clone. This chain links TRBV19 with TRBJ1-1, with 12 bases that match TRBD1. CDR3 length: 16 residues. Germline CDR1 and CDR2: LNHDA and SQIVND (reference sequence). Losses at the gene ends were 4 bases for V and 6 bases for J; bases not matched to a gene: 9. The CDR3 loop is CASSNYGTGGGPEAFF. The CDR3 region has the DNA TGTGCCAGTAGTAACTACGGGACAGGGGGCGGGCCTGAAGCTTTCTTT.